The 2 T cell receptor beta chains in this list originate from one sample, sequenced in a study of memory CD4+ T cells and cytomegalovirus serostatus. Using immunoSEQ multiplex PCR, the repertoire was profiled, and TCRdb retains in-frame clones only, with some absent. The sample includes around 53,000 clones, approximately 82% seen only once; the top ten take roughly 2%. The sort gate was single viable CD3+CD4+CD8-CD45RO+ cells for memory CD4+ T cells. Source material: memory CD4+ T cells from blood. All receptors come from an adult in good health and CMV-seropositive.

V gene TRBV19 combines with J gene TRBJ1-5; no clear D gene. CDR3 length: 14 amino acids. The germline V gene encodes CDR1 LNHDA and CDR2 SQIVND (reference sequence). Trimming shortened V by 8 bases and J by 4 bases, and 15 bases separated the two germline ends. The CDR3 sequence is CASSVSAPNQPQHF. CDR3 bases: TGTGCCAGTTCGGTCTCGGCCCCGAATCAGCCCCAGCATTTT.

The genes are TRBV5-4 and TRBJ2-3; no clear D. This CDR3 region has 12 residues. The V end was cut by 4 bases, the J end by 0 bases, with 3 bases between. CDR1 and CDR2 (germline): SGHNT, YYREEE (reference sequence). The CDR3 loop is CASSRSTDTQYF. The CDR3 region has the DNA TGTGCCAGCAGCCGCAGCACAGATACGCAGTATTTT.